This T cell receptor (beta chain) was observed in a study of T-cell reconstitution after alpha-beta-depleted transplantation in children. Overall study results and limits: Once a year had passed after transplant, T-cell counts and diversity came mostly from newly produced T cells.

Using unique molecular identifiers, the investigators prepared the TCRbeta library. TCRdb used MiXCR to reprocess the PCR reads, holding one entry per CDR3 protein. The table lists more than 200,000 distinct CDR3 sequences, about 24% of them singletons. Turning to this clonotype: The antigen remains unidentified. A junction boundary mismatches the germline segment, possibly from a read error.

The sequencing here drew on PBMCs, mostly from graft donor cells, taken 360 days after TCRalphabeta/CD19-depleted stem cell transplant. The TCR was taken from a female patient aged 2-9 years who had a stem cell transplant for congenital amegakaryocytic thrombocytopenia, so the T cells may come from the graft donor.

The CDR3 region has the DNA TGTGCCAGCAGCCTCGGACTGAACTCCGGGGAGCTGTTTTTT. Its protein product is CASSLGLNSGELFF. The chain recombines TRBV7-3 with TRBJ2-2; D is perhaps TRBD2 (5 bases). Germline CDR1 is SGHTA and CDR2 is FQGTGA. The CDR3 is 14 amino acids.